The 28 T cell receptor beta chains reported below all come from one sample, sequenced in a study of blood T cell repertoires in COVID-19. Data came from immunoSEQ multiplex PCR; TCRdb stores just in-frame clones and leaves some out. The sample yields more than 95,000 clones, about four fifths seen once. The sample was peripheral blood. The receptors derive from a man aged 30 to 45 with COVID-19, enrolled during active disease.

This clone was detected once. This chain links TRBV5-1 with TRBJ2-1, with 7 bases identical to TRBD2. V dropped 0 bases and J dropped 0; count of bases not matched to a gene: 3. This CDR3 comprises 16 residues. Germline assignment: CDR1 SGHRS and CDR2 YFSETQ. The CDR3 DNA follows: TGCGCCAGCAGCTTGGGGTCGGGGGGCTCCTACAATGAGCAGTTCTTC. Its protein product is CASSLGSGGSYNEQFF.

The chain couples TRBV6-5 to TRBJ1-5; D not certain. The ends were cut back, 7 bases at V and 3 bases at J, with 10 bases in the middle. The CDR3 runs to 13 residues. Looked up from germline, CDR1 is MNHEY and CDR2 is SVGAGI. The CDR3 DNA is TGTGCCAGCACTACAGCCTTCAATCAGCCCCAGCATTTT. This encodes CASTTAFNQPQHF.

The rearrangement joins TRBV7-3 to TRBJ2-1; TRBD2 matches at 8 bases. The V gene's germline CDR1 is SGHTA and CDR2 FQGTGA. The CDR3 loop spans 15 amino acids. The trim removed 2 bases at V and 10 bases at J, leaving 10 bases unmatched. CDR3 DNA sequence: TGTGCCAGCAGCTTATTGGCGGGGGGTCCGGACGAGCAGTTCTTC. Encoded protein: CASSLLAGGPDEQFF.

Only one count was recorded for this clone. CDR3 DNA: TGCGCCAGCAGCCAAGAGACGACAGCAGGAAACACCATATATTTT. Protein product: CASSQETTAGNTIYF. The J gene is TRBJ1-3, the V gene TRBV4-1, with D possibly being TRBD1 (5 bases). The CDR3 runs 15 residues. Germline CDR1 and CDR2: MGHRA and YSYEKL. V lost 0 bases and J lost 4, with 10 bases in between.

The gene calls are TRBV6-1 and TRBJ2-5; tentative D call: TRBD1 (5 bases). The CDR3 is 17 amino acids. Trimming took off 4 bases at V and 0 bases at J, with 18 bases between the two ends. The V gene's germline CDR1 is MNHNS and CDR2 SASEGT. The CDR3 DNA sequence: TGTGCCAGCAGTGTCCGCCCCCAGCCAGGGTACCAAGAGACCCAGTACTTC. Translated, it gives CASSVRPQPGYQETQYF.

This sequence joins TRBV12-3 or TRBV12-4 and TRBJ2-1; 7 nucleotides align to TRBD1. After removal of 6 bases from V and 15 bases from J, the junction contained 8 bases not matched to a gene. CDR3 length equals 11 residues. Here the CDR3 DNA reads TGTGCCAGCAGCTTTGACAGGGTCCCGTTCTTC. Its protein is CASSFDRVPFF.

In the case of this clone: At one end, the junction sequence differs from germline, possibly due to a read error. This rearrangement joins TRBV6-5 to TRBJ2-5, with 8 bases matching TRBD2. This CDR3 comprises 13 residues. CDR1 MNHEY and CDR2 SVGAGI come from the germline V gene. Here the CDR3 DNA reads TGTGCCAGCAGTTACTCCCGGGCGGGGGGTAGGGACTTC. Residues: CASSYSRAGGRDF.

V gene TRBV5-1 combines with J gene TRBJ1-1, with 7 bases matching TRBD1. CDR3 length: 12 residues. The J segment lost 7 bases and the V segment lost 4 bases, leaving 4 bases of the junction unmatched. Per the germline V gene, CDR1 is SGHRS and CDR2 is YFSETQ. Here the CDR3 DNA reads TGCGCCAGCAGCGATGACAGGGATGAAGCTTTCTTT. Its translation is CASSDDRDEAFF.

The chain combines TRBV4-2 with TRBJ1-1; 9 positions agree with TRBD1. The CDR3 spans 15 residues. The trim removed 1 base at V and 7 bases at J, leaving 7 bases unmatched. CDR1 LGHNA and CDR2 YNFKEQ come from the germline V gene. The CDR3 loop reads CASSQGTGEGDEAFF. The CDR3 DNA sequence: TGTGCCAGCAGCCAAGGGACAGGGGAGGGGGATGAAGCTTTCTTT.

The chain has TRBV6-5 and TRBJ2-3; 7 bases agree with TRBD2. The CDR3 length is 12 residues. Germline loops: CDR1 MNHEY, CDR2 SVGAGI. CDR3 residues: CVARDYQDTQYF. CDR3 bases: TGTGTTGCCCGGGACTATCAAGATACGCAGTATTTT.

This chain joins TRBV18 and TRBJ2-3; 8 bases line up with TRBD1. The germline gives CDR1 KGHSH, CDR2 LQKENI. CDR3 length: 16 amino acids. Trimming at V came to 3 bases and at J to 6 bases, leaving 11 bases not matched to a gene. The CDR3 loop reads CASSPRTGQVADTQYF. CDR3 DNA sequence: TGTGCCAGCTCACCCCGGACAGGGCAGGTTGCGGATACGCAGTATTTT.

The chain combines TRBV29-1 with TRBJ2-2; no clear D gene. The CDR3 contains 12 residues. V was pared by 5 bases and J by 5 bases, with 9 bases between. CDR1 is SQVTM and CDR2 is ANQGSEA in the germline V gene. The CDR3 sequence: CSVWAETGELFF. The CDR3 nucleotides are TGCAGCGTTTGGGCAGAAACCGGGGAGCTGTTTTTT.

The V and J genes are TRBV29-1 and TRBJ1-4; D is possibly TRBD1 (5 bases). V lost 5 bases, J lost 0 bases, and 10 bases lay in between. The length of the CDR3 is 14 residues. Germline CDR1 is SQVTM and CDR2 is ANQGSEA. CDR3 DNA sequence: TGCAGCGTTAACCCCAGGGCAACTAATGAAAAACTGTTTTTT. Translation gives CSVNPRATNEKLFF. Full variable domain (missing parts from reference TRBV29-1 and TRBJ1-4): SAVISQKPSRDICQRGTSLTIQCQVDSQVTMMFWYRQQPGQSLTLIATANQGSEATYESGFVIDKFPISRPNLTFSTLTVSNMSPEDSSIYLCSVNPRATNEKLFFGSGTQLSVL.

The CDR3 DNA follows: TGTGCCAGCAGCCCAGGGGGGACTAGCCAAGAGACCCAGTACTTC. Translating it yields CASSPGGTSQETQYF. This chain connects TRBV9 to TRBJ2-5, with D possibly TRBD2 on 8 matching bases. Germline CDR1 SGDLS, CDR2 YYNGEE. There are 15 residues in the CDR3. V was cut by 4 bases and J by 1 base, with 14 bases left in between.

The J gene is TRBJ1-3, the V gene TRBV6-5, with D unclear. The CDR3 is made up of 13 amino acids. V lost 7 bases and J lost 7, with 14 bases in between. Germline CDR1 is MNHEY and CDR2 is SVGAGI. The CDR3 reads CASTRGDGNTIYF. CDR3 DNA: TGTGCCAGCACCCGAGGTGACGGGAACACCATATATTTT.

The chain links TRBV7-6 to TRBJ2-1, with 8 bases matching TRBD2. With 6 bases clipped from V and 7 bases from J, the junction kept 14 bases outside the gene matches. Germline V gene sequence: CDR1 SGHVS, CDR2 FNYEAQ. The CDR3 consists of 16 residues. The CDR3 spells CASSRGGGGFWNEQFF. CDR3 sequence (DNA): TGTGCCAGCAGTCGCGGTGGCGGGGGGTTTTGGAATGAGCAGTTCTTC.

This clone was seen once. V usage is TRBV12-3 or TRBV12-4 and J usage is TRBJ1-2; D might be TRBD1 (5 bases). The CDR3 sequence is 12 residues long. Trimming cost V 5 bases and J 8 bases, with 12 bases left between them. The CDR3 protein is CASSPGEGGYTF. In nucleotides, the CDR3 is TGTGCCAGCAGTCCGGGGGAGGGCGGCTACACCTTC.

The gene calls are TRBV27 and TRBJ1-2; no clear D. This CDR3 contains 14 residues. Trimming stripped 5 bases from V and 4 bases from J, with 14 bases between. Germline assignment: CDR1 MNHEY and CDR2 SMNVEV (reference sequence). The CDR3 DNA is TGTGCCAGCAGTCCCATAGGAGGAACCTATGGCTACACCTTC. This sequence encodes CASSPIGGTYGYTF.

The chain recombines TRBV5-8 with TRBJ1-2; 10 bases map to TRBD1. The CDR3 spans 14 residues. The germline CDR1 and CDR2 sequences are SGHTS and YDEGEE. Trimming took 4 bases from V and 5 from J; bases not matched to a gene: 5. The CDR3 DNA reads as TGTGCCAGCAGCGATCCGGGACAGGGGTATGGCTACACCTTC. Translated: CASSDPGQGYGYTF. The complete variable domain, with remaining parts taken from reference TRBV5-8 and TRBJ1-2, reads EAGVTQSPTHLIKTRGQQATLRCSPISGHTSVYWYQQALGLGLQFLLWYDEGEERNRGNFPPRFSGRQFPNYSSELNVNALELEDSALYLCASSDPGQGYGYTFGSGTRLTVV.

The V and J genes are TRBV4-2 and TRBJ2-2, with TRBD2 matching 13 bases. V lost 5 bases to trimming and J lost 7 bases; unmatched junction nucleotides: 7. This CDR3 is 16 amino acids long. Germline CDR1 is LGHNA and CDR2 is YNFKEQ. CDR3 residues: CASSDTSGGAIGELFF. CDR3 bases: TGTGCCAGCAGCGACACTAGCGGGGGGGCTATCGGGGAGCTGTTTTTT.

CDR3: CASSQEIATRRNEQFF. CDR3 bases: TGCGCCAGCAGCCAAGAAATAGCGACAAGACGCAATGAGCAGTTCTTC. This chain links TRBV4-1 with TRBJ2-1; TRBD2 is a possible D gene (5 bases). Trimming took 0 bases from V and 6 from J, leaving 15 bases between them. Per germline, CDR1 MGHRA and CDR2 YSYEKL. This CDR3 contains 16 residues.

This chain joins TRBV11-3 and TRBJ2-5; D not resolved. Trimming pared 0 bases from V and 2 bases from J, leaving 4 bases between. The germline V gene encodes CDR1 SGHNT and CDR2 YENEEA. This CDR3 is built from 13 residues. The CDR3: CASSLDQQETQYF. CDR3 in DNA: TGTGCCAGCAGCTTAGACCAGCAAGAGACCCAGTACTTC.

This clone was seen only a few times. The chain is built from TRBV6-6 and TRBJ1-2; 9 nucleotides match TRBD1. The junction had 4 bases not matched to a gene; V was cut back by 2 bases and J by 6 bases. The CDR3 runs to 14 residues. Germline CDR1 MNHNY, CDR2 SVGAGI (reference sequence). The CDR3 reads CASSYGDRANGYTF. The CDR3 coding sequence is TGTGCCAGCAGTTACGGGGACAGGGCAAATGGCTACACCTTC.

The chain recombines TRBV6-5 with TRBJ1-4; D is ambiguous. Germline V gene data show CDR1 as MNHEY and CDR2 as SVGAGI. With 7 bases removed from V and 0 bases from J, the gap between germline ends came to 6 bases. The CDR3 contains 13 residues. The CDR3 here is CASTQSTNEKLFF. The CDR3 DNA reads TGTGCCAGCACCCAGTCAACTAATGAAAAACTGTTTTTT.

Concerning this clone itself: This may arise from a read error, as a much more abundant clone is one base away. J is TRBJ2-3 and V is TRBV5-1; 11 bases are shared with TRBD2. V gave up 2 bases and J gave up 2 bases; unmatched junction bases: 4. The CDR3 covers 16 residues. Germline V gene lookup returns CDR1 SGHRS and CDR2 YFSETQ. CDR3 region: CASSFRLAGNTDTQYF. The CDR3 bases are TGCGCCAGCAGCTTTAGACTAGCGGGGAACACAGATACGCAGTATTTT. The variable domain in full, with the rest retrieved from reference TRBV5-1 and TRBJ2-3, is KAGVTQTPRYLIKTRGQQVTLSCSPISGHRSVSWYQQTPGQGLQFLFEYFSETQRNKGNFPGRFSGRQFSNSRSEMNVSTLELGDSALYLCASSFRLAGNTDTQYFGPGTRLTVL.

This rearrangement joins TRBV19 to TRBJ1-5; D might be TRBD1 (6 bases). CDR3 length equals 20 residues. CDR1 and CDR2 from the germline V gene are LNHDA and SQIVND (reference sequence). Trimming shortened V by 7 bases and J by 2 bases, and 30 bases separated the two germline ends. CDR3 sequence reads: CASMGNAGGGMLIGNQPQHF. The DNA of the CDR3 is TGTGCCAGTATGGGAAACGCGGGGGGCGGAATGTTGATAGGCAATCAGCCCCAGCATTTT.

The CDR3 loop reads CASSLTTSDIYEQYF. CDR3 sequence (DNA): TGTGCCAGCAGCTTAACGACTAGCGATATCTACGAGCAGTACTTC. The rearrangement links TRBV13 to TRBJ2-7; 8 bases fit TRBD2. J lost 3 bases, V lost 2 bases, and 6 bases had no gene match. The CDR3 contains 15 residues. Germline V gene data show CDR1 as PRHDT and CDR2 as FYEKMQ (reference sequence). Variable domain in full (rest from reference TRBV13 and TRBJ2-7): AAGVIQSPRHLIKEKRETATLKCYPIPRHDTVYWYQQGPGQDPQFLISFYEKMQSDKGSIPDRFSAQQFSDYHSELNMSSLELGDSALYFCASSLTTSDIYEQYFGPGTRLTVT.

This rearrangement joins TRBV10-3 to TRBJ1-6, with no clear D. Trimming removed 5 bases from V and 8 bases from J, with 16 bases in between. The CDR3 consists of 15 residues. CDR1 is ENHRY and CDR2 is SYGVKD in the germline V gene. CDR3 DNA sequence: TGTGCCATCAGTCTCATGGAAGCGGGCGATTCACCCCTCCACTTT. This encodes CAISLMEAGDSPLHF.